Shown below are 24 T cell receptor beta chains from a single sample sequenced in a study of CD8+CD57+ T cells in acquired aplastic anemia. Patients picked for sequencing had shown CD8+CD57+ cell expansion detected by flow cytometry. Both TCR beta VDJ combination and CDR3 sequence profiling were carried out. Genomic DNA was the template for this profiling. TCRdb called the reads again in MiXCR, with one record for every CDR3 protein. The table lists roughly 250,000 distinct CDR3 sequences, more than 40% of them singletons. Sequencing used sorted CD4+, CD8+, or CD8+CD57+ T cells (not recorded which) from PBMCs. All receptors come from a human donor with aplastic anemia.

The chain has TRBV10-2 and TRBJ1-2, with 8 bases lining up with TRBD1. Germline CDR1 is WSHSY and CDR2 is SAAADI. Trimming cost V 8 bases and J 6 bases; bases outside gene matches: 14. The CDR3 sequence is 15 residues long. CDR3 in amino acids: CASLDQDREMNGYTF. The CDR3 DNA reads TGCGCCAGCTTAGATCAGGACAGGGAAATGAATGGCTACACCTTC.

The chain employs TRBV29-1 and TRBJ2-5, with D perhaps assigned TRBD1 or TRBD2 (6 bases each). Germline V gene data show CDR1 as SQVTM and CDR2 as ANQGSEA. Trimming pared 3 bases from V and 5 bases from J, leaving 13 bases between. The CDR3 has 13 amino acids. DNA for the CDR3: TGCAGCGTTGATAGGGGGGCAGACGAGACCCAGTACTTC. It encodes CSVDRGADETQYF. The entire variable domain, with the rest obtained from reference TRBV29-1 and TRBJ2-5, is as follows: SAVISQKPSRDICQRGTSLTIQCQVDSQVTMMFWYRQQPGQSLTLIATANQGSEATYESGFVIDKFPISRPNLTFSTLTVSNMSPEDSSIYLCSVDRGADETQYFGPGTRLLVL.

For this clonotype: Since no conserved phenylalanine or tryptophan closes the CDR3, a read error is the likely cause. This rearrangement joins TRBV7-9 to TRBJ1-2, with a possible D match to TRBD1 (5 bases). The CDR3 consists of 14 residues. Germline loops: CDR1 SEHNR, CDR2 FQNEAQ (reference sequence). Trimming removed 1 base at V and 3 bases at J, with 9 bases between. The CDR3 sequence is CASSLGVRDYGYTC. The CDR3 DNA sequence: TGTGCCAGCAGCTTAGGCGTCAGGGACTATGGCTACACCTGC.

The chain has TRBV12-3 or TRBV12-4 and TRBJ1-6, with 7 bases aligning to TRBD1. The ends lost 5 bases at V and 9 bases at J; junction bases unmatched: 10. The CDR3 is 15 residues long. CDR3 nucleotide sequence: TGTGCCAGCAGTGCGCGACAGGGTGGGTTTTCACCCCTCCACTTT. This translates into CASSARQGGFSPLHF.

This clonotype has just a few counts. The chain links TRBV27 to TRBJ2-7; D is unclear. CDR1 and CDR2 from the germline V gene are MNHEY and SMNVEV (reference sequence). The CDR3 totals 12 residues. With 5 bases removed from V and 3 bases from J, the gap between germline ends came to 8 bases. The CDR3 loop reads CASSINRYEQYF. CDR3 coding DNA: TGTGCCAGCAGTATAAACCGCTACGAGCAGTACTTC.

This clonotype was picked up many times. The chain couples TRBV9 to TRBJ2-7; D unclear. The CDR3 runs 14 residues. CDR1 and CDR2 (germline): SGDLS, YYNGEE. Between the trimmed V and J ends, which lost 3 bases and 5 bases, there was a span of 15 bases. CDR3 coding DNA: TGTGCCAGCAGCGCCACTGGCCGGCCTAACGAGCAGTACTTC. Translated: CASSATGRPNEQYF.

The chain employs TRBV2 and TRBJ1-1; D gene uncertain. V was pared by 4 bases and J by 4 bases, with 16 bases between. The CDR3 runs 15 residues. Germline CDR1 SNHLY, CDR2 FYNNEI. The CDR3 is CASSVYGPEGTEAFF. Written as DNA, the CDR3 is TGTGCCAGCAGTGTTTACGGCCCTGAAGGCACTGAAGCTTTCTTT.

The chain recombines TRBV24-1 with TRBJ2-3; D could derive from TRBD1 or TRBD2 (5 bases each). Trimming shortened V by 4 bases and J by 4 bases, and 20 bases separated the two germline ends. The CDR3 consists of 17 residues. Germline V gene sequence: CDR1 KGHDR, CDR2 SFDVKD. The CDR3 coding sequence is TGTGCCACCAGTGACCCCGGCGTCGAGGGGCAGGCAGATACGCAGTATTTT. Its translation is CATSDPGVEGQADTQYF.

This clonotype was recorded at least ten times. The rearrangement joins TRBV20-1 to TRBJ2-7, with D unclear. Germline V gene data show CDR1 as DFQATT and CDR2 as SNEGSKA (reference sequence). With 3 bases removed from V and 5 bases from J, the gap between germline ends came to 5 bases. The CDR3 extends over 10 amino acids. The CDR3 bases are TGCAGTGCTAGCGTCCACGAGCAGTACTTC. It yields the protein CSASVHEQYF.

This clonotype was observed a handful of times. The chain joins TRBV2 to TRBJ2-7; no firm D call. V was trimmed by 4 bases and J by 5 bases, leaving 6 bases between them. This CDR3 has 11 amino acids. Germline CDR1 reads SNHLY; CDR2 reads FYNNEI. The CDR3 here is CASSVYHEQYF. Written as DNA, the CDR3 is TGTGCCAGCAGTGTCTACCACGAGCAGTACTTC.

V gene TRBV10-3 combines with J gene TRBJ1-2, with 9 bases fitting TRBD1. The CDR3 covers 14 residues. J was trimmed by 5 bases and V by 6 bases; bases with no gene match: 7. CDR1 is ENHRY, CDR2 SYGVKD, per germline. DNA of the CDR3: TGTGCCATCAGAAGACCGGGACAGGGTTATGGCTACACCTTC. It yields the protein CAIRRPGQGYGYTF.

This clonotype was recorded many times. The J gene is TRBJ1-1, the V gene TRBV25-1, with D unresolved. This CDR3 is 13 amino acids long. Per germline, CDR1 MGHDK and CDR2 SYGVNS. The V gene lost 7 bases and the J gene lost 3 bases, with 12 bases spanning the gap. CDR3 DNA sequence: TGTGCCAGCAATGCCGGCGGGTACACTGAAGCTTTCTTT. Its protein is CASNAGGYTEAFF.

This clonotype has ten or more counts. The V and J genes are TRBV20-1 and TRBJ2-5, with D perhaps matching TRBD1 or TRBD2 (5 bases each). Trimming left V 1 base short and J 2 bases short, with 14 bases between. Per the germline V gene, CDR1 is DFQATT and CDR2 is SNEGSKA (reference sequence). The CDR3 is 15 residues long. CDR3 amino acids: CSARVGFGGQETQYF. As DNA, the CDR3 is TGCAGTGCTAGAGTGGGTTTTGGGGGTCAAGAGACCCAGTACTTC.

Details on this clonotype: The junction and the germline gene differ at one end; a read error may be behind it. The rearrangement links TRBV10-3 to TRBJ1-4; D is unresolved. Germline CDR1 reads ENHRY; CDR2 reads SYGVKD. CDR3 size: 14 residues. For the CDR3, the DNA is TGTGCCAGCAGTCTTGGCCCGCCCGGTGAAAAACTGTTTTTT. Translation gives CASSLGPPGEKLFF.

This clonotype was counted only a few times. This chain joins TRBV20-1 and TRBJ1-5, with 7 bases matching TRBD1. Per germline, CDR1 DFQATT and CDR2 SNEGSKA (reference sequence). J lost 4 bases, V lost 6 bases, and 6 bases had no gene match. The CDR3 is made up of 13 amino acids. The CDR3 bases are TGCAGTGCCGAGACAGGGCCGAATCAGCCCCAGCATTTT. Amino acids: CSAETGPNQPQHF.

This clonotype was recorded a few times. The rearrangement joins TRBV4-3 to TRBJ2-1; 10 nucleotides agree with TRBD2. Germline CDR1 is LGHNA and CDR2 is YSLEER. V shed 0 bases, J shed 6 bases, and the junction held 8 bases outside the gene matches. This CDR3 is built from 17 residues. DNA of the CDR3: TGCGCCAGCAGCCAAGAGTTCCCAGCGGGGGGGCTCAATGAGCAGTTCTTC. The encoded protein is CASSQEFPAGGLNEQFF.

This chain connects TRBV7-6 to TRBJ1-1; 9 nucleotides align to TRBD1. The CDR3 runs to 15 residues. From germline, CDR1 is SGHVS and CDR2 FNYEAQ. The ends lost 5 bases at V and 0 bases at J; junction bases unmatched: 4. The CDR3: CASSPNRGLNTEAFF. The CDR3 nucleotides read TGTGCCAGCAGCCCCAACAGGGGGCTGAACACTGAAGCTTTCTTT.

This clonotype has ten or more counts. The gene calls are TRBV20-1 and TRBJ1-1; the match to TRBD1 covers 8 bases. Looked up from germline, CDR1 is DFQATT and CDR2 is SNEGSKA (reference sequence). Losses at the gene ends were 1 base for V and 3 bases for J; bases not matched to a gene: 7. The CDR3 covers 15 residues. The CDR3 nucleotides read TGCAGTGCTAGAGGCGGGACAGGTACTTACACTGAAGCTTTCTTT. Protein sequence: CSARGGTGTYTEAFF.

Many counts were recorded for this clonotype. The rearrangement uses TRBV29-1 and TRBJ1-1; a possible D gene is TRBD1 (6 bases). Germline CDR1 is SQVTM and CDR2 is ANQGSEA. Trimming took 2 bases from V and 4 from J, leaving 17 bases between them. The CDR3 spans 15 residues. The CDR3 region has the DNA TGCAGCGTTGAAAGTTCGGGGGGGCTTTTCACTGAAGCTTTCTTT. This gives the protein CSVESSGGLFTEAFF.

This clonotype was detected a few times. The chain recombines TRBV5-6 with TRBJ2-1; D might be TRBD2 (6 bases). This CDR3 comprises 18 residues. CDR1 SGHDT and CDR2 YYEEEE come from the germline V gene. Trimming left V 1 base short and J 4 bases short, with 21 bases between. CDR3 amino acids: CASSLRRGSPPAYNEQFF. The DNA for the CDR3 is TGTGCCAGCAGCTTGAGGCGGGGTAGTCCTCCTGCATACAATGAGCAGTTCTTC.

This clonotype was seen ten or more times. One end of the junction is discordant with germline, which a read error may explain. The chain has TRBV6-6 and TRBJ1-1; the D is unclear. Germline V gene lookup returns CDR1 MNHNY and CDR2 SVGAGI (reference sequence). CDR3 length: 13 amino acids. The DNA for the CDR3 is TGCGCCAGCAGCCCCGGGGAGAACACTGAAGCTTTCTTT. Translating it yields CASSPGENTEAFF.

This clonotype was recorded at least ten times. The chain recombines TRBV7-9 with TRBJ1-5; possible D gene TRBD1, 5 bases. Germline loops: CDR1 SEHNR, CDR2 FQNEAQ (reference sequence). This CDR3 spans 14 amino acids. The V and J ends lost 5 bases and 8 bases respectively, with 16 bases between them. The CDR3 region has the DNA TGTGCCAGCAGCCCACACGGCCCGGGGGAGCCCCAGCATTTT. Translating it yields CASSPHGPGEPQHF. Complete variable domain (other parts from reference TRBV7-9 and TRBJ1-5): DTGVSQNPRHKITKRGQNVTFRCDPISEHNRLYWYRQTLGQGPEFLTYFQNEAQLEKSRLLSDRFSAERPKGSFSTLEIQRTEQGDSAMYLCASSPHGPGEPQHFGDGTRLSIL.

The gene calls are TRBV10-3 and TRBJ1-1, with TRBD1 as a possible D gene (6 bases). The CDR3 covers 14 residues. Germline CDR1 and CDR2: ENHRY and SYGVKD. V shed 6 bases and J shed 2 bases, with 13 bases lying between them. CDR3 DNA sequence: TGTGCCATCAGACCAAGGGGGGAAAACACTGAAGCTTTCTTT. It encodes CAIRPRGENTEAFF.

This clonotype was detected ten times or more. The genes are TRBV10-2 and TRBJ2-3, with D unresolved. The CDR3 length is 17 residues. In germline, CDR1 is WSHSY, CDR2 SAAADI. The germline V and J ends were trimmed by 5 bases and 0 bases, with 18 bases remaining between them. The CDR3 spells CASSSRVRKTSTDTQYF. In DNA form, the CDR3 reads TGCGCCAGCAGTAGTCGGGTCCGCAAAACAAGCACAGATACGCAGTATTTT.